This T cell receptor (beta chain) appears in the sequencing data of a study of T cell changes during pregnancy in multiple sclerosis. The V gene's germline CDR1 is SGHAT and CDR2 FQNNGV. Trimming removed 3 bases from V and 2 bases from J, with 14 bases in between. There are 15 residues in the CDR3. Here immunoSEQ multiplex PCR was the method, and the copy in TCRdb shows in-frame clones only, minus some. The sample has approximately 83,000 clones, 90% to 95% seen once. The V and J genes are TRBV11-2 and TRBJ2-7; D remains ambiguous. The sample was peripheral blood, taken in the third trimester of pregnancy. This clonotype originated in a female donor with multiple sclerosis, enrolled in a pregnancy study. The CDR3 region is CASSLAPIVTYEQYF. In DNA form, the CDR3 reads TGTGCCAGCAGCTTGGCCCCGATCGTTACCTACGAGCAGTACTTC.